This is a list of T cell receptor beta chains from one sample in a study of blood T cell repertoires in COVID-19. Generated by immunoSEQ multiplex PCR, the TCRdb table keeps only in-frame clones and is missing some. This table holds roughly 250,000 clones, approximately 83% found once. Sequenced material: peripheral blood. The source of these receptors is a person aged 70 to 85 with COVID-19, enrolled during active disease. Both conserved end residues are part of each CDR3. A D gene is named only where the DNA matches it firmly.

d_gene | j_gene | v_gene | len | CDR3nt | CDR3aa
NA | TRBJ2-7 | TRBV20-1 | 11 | TGCAGTGCTCCTGGACTCTACGAGCAGTACTTC | CSAPGLYEQYF
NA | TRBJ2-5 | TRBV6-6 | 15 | TGTGCCAGCAGTTACGGGCCCCGGGGACAAGAGACCCAGTACTTC | CASSYGPRGQETQYF
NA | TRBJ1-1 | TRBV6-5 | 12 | TGTGCCAGCATTCACGGGAGGGCCGGAGCTTTCTTT | CASIHGRAGAFF
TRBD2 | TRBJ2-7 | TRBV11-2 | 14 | TGTGCCAGCAGCTTAGGAGGACTAGGATACGAGCAGTACTTC | CASSLGGLGYEQYF
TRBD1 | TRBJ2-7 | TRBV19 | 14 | TGTGCCAGTAGTATAGCGGCAGGGGGTTACGAGCAGTACTTC | CASSIAAGGYEQYF
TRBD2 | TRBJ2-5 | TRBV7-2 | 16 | TGTGCCAGCAGCCCCAGGTTGGCGGGAGGCCAAGAGACCCAGTACTTC | CASSPRLAGGQETQYF
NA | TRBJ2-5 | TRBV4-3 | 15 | TGCGCCAGCAGCCAAGATGTTGGAGGCCAAGAGACCCAGTACTTC | CASSQDVGGQETQYF
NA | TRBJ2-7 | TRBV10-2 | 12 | TGCGCCAGCAGTGAGCAGTCCTACGAGCAGTACTTC | CASSEQSYEQYF
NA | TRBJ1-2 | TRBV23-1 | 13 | TGCGCCAGGGGAGGCGAAGGGATCGATGGCTACACCTTC | CARGGEGIDGYTF
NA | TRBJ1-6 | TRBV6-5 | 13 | TGTGCCAGCACCAACAGAGACGATTCACCCCTCCACTTT | CASTNRDDSPLHF
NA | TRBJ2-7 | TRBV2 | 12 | TGTGCCAGCAGGGTGCTAGTCCGCGAGCAGTACTTC | CASRVLVREQYF
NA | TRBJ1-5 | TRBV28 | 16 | TGTGCCAGCAGCCGTGGATCCCCGGGAGGCAATCAGCCCCAGCATTTT | CASSRGSPGGNQPQHF